This record looks at one T cell receptor beta chain sequence and its context. This record comes from a study of blood T cell repertoires in COVID-19. Study at large: Acute and convalescent COVID-19 specimens originated in the United States, Italy and Spain.

The protocol was immunoSEQ multiplex PCR, while the TCRdb copy is restricted to in-frame clones and leaves out a portion. The sample consists of roughly 100,000 clones, 70% to 85% of them appearing once. Trimming took 2 bases from V and 7 from J; bases not matched to a gene: 6. Germline CDR1 reads LNHDA; CDR2 reads SQIVND (reference sequence). The CDR3 covers 15 residues. This TCR was sampled from a man aged 65-85 years with acute or convalescent COVID-19. The source material was peripheral blood. This chain uses TRBV19 with TRBJ2-1; 9 nucleotides match TRBD2. The CDR3 nucleotides read TGTGCCAGTAGTATAACTACTAGCGGGCTAAATGAGCAGTTCTTC. Translated: CASSITTSGLNEQFF. The whole variable domain, remainder taken from reference TRBV19 and TRBJ2-1, is DGGITQSPKYLFRKEGQNVTLSCEQNLNHDAMYWYRQDPGQGLRLIYYSQIVNDFQKGDIAEGYSVSREKKESFPLTVTSAQKNPTAFYLCASSITTSGLNEQFFGPGTRLTVL.